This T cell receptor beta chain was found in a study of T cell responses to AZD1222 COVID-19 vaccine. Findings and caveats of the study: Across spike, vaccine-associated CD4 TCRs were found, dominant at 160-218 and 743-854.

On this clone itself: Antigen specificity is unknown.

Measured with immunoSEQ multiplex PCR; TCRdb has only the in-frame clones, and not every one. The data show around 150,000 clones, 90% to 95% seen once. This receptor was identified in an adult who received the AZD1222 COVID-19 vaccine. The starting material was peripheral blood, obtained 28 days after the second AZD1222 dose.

The CDR3 loop is CASSYGDRDYNSPLHF. The DNA of the CDR3 is TGTGCCAGCAGTTACGGGGACAGAGACTATAATTCACCCCTCCACTTT. The chain is built from TRBV6-2 or TRBV6-3 and TRBJ1-6, with TRBD1 matching 7 bases. CDR1 and CDR2 (germline): MNHEY, SVGEGT. Germline trimming cut 2 bases from V and 3 bases from J; bases unmatched to any gene: 4. This CDR3 region has 16 residues.